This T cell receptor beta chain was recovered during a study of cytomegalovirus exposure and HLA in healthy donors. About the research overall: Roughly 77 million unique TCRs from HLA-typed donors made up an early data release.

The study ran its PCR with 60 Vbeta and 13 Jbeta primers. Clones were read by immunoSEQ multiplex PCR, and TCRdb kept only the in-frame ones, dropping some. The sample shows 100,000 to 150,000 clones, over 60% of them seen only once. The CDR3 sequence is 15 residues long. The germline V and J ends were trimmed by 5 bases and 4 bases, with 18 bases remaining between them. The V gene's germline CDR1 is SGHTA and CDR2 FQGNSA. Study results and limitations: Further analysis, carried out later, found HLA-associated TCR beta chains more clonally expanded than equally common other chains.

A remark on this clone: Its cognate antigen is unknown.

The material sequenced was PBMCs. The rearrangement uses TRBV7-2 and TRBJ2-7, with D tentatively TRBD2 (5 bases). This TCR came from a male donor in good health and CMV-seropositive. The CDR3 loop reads CASSQSLVTTYEQYF. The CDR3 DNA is TGTGCCAGCAGCCAATCACTAGTTACCACGTACGAGCAGTACTTC.